This TCR beta chain is from a study of shared clonotypes between healthy human individuals. The donors, healthy adults who were HIV-negative, had experienced no recent acute infections or vaccinations. Study-level results: It was the non-shared clonotypes that had lower generation probabilities than clonotypes shared by all four donors. Though the depth was large, rarefaction showed that sorted-subset sequencing was incomplete.

Using immunoSEQ multiplex PCR, the repertoire was profiled, and TCRdb retains in-frame clones only, with some absent. Among fewer than 3 million clones, approximately 90% were seen once, and the ten largest hold roughly 0.34%. This CDR3 region has 16 residues. The germline gives CDR1 LGHNA, CDR2 YNFKEQ. V lost 0 bases to trimming and J lost 2 bases, with 8 bases between them. A word on this clone: The antigen is undetermined.

This receptor was taken from a man aged 18-30 years in good health. Some clones in this sample may be carry-over from other donors' samples. The gene calls are TRBV4-2 and TRBJ2-6; no clear D. The sample comprised naive CD4+ T cells from PBMCs. Stated subset: CD45RA+ positively selected. CDR3 nucleotide sequence: TGTGCCAGCAGCCAAGACCCCGGCCCTGGGGCCAACGTCCTGACTTTC. It codes for CASSQDPGPGANVLTF.